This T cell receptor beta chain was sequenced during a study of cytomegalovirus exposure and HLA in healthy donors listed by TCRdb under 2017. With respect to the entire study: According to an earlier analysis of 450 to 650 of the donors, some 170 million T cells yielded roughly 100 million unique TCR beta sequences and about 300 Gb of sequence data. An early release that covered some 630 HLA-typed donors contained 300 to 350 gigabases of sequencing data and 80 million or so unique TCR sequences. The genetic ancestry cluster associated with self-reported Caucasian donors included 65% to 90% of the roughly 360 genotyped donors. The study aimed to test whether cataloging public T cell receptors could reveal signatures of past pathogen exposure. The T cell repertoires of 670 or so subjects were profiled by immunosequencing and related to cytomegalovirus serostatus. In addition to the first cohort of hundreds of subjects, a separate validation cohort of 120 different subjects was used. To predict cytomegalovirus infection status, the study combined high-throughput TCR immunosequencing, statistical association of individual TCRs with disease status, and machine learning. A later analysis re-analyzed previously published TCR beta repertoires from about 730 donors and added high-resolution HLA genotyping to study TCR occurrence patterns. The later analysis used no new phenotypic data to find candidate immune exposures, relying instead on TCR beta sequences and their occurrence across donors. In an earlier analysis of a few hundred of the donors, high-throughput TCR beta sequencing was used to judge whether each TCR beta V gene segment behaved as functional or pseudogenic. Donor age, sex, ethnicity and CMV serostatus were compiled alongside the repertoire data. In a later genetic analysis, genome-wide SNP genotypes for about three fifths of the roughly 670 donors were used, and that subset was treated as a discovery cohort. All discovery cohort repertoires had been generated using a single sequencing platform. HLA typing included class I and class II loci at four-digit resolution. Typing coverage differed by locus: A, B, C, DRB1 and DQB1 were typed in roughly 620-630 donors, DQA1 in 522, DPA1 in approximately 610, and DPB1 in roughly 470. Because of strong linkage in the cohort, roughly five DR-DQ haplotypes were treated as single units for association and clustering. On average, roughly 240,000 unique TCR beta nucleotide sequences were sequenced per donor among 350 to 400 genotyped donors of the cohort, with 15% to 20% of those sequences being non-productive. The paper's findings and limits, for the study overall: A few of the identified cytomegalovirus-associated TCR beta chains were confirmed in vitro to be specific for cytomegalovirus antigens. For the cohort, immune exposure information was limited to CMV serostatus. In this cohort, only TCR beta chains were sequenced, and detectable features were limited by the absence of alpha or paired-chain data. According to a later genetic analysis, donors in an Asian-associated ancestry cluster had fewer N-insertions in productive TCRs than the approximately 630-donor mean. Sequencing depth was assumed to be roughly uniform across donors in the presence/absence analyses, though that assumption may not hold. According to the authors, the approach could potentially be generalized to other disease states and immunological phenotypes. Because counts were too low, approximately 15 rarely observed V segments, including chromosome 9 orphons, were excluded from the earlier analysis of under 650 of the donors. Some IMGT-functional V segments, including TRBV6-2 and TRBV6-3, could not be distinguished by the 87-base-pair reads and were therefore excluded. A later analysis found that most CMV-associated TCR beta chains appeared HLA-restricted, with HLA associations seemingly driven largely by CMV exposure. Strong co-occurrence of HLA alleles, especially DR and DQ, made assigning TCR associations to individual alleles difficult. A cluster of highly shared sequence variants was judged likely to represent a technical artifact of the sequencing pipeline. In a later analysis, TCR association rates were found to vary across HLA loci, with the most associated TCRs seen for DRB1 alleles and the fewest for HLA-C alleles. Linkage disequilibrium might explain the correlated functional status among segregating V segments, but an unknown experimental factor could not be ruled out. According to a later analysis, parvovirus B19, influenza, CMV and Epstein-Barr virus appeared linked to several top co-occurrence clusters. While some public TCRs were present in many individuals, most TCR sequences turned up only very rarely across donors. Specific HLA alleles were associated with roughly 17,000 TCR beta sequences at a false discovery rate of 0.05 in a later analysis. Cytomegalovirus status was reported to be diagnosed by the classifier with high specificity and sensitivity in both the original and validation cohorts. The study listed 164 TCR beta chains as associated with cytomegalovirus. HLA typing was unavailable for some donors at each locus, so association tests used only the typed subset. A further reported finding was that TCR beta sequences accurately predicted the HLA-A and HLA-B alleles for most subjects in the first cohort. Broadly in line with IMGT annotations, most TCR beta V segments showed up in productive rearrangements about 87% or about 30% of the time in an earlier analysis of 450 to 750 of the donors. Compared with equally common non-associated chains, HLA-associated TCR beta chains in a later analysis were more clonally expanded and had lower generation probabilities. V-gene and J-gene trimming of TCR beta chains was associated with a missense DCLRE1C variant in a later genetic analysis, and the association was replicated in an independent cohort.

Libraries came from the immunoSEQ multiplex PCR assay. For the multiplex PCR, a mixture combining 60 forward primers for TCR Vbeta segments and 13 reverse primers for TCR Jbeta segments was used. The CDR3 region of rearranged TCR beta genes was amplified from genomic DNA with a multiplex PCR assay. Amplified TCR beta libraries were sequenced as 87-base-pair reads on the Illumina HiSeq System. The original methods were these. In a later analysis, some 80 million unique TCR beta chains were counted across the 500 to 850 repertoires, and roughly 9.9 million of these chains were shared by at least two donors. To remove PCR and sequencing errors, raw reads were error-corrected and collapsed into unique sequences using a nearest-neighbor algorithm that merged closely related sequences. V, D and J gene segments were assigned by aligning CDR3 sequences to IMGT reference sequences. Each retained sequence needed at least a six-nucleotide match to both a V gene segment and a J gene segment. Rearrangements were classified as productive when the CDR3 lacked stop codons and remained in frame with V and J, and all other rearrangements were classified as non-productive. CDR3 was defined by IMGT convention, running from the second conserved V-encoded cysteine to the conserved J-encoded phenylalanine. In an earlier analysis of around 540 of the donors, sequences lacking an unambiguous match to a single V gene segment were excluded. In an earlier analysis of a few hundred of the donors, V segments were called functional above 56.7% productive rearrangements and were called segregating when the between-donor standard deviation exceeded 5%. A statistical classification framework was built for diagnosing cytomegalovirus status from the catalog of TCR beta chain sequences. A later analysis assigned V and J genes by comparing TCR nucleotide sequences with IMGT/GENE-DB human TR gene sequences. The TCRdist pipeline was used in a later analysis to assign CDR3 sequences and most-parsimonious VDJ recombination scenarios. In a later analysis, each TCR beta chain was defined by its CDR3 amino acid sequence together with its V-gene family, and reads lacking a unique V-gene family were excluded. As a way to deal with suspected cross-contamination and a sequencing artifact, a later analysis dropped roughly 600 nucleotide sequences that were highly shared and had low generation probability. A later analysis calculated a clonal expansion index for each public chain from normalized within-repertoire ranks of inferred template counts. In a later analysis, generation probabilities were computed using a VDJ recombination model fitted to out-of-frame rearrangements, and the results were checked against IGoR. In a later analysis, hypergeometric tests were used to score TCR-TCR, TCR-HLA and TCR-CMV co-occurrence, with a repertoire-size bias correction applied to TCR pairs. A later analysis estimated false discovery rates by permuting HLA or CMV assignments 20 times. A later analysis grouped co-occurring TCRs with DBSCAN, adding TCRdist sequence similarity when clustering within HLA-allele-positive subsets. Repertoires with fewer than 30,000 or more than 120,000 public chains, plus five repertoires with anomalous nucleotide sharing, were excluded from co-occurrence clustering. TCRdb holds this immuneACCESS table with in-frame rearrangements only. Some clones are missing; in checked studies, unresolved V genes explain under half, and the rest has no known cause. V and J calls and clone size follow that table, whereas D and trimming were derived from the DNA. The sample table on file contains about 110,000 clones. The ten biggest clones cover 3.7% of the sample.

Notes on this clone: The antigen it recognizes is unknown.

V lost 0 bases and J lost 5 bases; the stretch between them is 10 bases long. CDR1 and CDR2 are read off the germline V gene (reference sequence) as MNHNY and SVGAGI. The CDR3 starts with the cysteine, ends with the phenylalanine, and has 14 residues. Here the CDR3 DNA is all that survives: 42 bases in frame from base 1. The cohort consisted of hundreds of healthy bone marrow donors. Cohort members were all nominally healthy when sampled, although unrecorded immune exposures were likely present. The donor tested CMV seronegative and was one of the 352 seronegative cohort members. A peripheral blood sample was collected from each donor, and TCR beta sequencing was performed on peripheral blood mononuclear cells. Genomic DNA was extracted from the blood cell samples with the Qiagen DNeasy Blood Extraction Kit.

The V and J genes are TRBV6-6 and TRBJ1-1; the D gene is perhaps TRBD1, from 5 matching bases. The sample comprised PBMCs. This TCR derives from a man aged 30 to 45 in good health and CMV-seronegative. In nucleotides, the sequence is TGTGCCAGCAGTTACTCTGAGGGGAGGACTGAAGCTTTCTTT. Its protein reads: CASSYSEGRTEAFF.